The next 25 T cell receptor beta chains were all read from a single sample in a study of CD8 T cells in Susac syndrome. RNA amounts of roughly 0.5 to 1 ug underwent reverse transcription with random hexamers. TCRdb redid the calling of the immunoSEQ multiplex PCR reads with MiXCR, one entry per CDR3 protein. The sample lists 15,000 to 20,000 distinct CDR3 sequences, approximately 95% occurring once. What was sequenced was CD8+ T cells from PBMCs. The receptors originated from a human donor in good health.

This clonotype came up once. This chain links TRBV7-3 with TRBJ2-2; the match to TRBD2 covers 14 bases. Losses at the gene ends were 4 bases for V and 7 bases for J; bases not matched to a gene: 5. Per germline, CDR1 SGHTA and CDR2 FQGTGA. The CDR3 totals 16 residues. The CDR3 sequence: CASSSGLAGANGELFF. The CDR3 DNA is TGTGCCAGCAGCTCGGGACTAGCGGGAGCGAACGGGGAGCTGTTTTTT. Drawing the rest from reference TRBV7-3 and TRBJ2-2, the complete variable domain is GAGVSQTPSNKVTEKGKYVELRCDPISGHTALYWYRQSLGQGPEFLIYFQGTGAADDSGLPNDRFFAVRPEGSVSTLKIQRTERGDSAVYLCASSSGLAGANGELFFGEGSRLTVL.

This chain uses TRBV19 with TRBJ2-1; D call uncertain. V lost 3 bases and J 0 bases, leaving 9 bases between the germline ends. Germline V gene sequence: CDR1 LNHDA, CDR2 SQIVND (reference sequence). The CDR3 contains 15 residues. CDR3 loop: CASSIGRSSYNEQFF. CDR3 DNA sequence: TGTGCCAGTAGTATCGGCCGTAGCTCCTACAATGAGCAGTTCTTC.

J is TRBJ2-7 and V is TRBV2; 7 bases agree with TRBD1. The CDR3 runs to 14 residues. CDR1 and CDR2 (germline): SNHLY, FYNNEI. The V and J ends lost 9 bases and 3 bases, in that order; junction bases with no gene match: 11. CDR3 sequence: CASDRERFRYEQYF. The CDR3 bases are TGTGCCAGTGACAGGGAGAGGTTTCGCTACGAGCAGTACTTC.

The rearrangement uses TRBV12-5 and TRBJ1-5; D call uncertain. The CDR3 contains 14 residues. V lost 5 bases, J lost 2 bases, and 10 bases lay in between. Germline loops: CDR1 LGHNT, CDR2 FRNRAP. The CDR3 is CASGPNGGNQPQHF. CDR3 in DNA: TGTGCTAGTGGTCCGAATGGGGGCAATCAGCCCCAGCATTTT.

V is TRBV7-9 and J is TRBJ2-7; possibly TRBD2 for D (5 bases). This CDR3 region has 13 residues. Looked up from germline, CDR1 is SEHNR and CDR2 is FQNEAQ (reference sequence). V was pared by 5 bases and J by 3 bases, with 11 bases between. CDR3 protein: CASSLPGFYEQYV. For the CDR3, the DNA is TGTGCCAGCAGCCTTCCGGGGTTCTACGAGCAGTACGTC.

The chain uses TRBV12-3 or TRBV12-4 and TRBJ2-1; weak D call: TRBD2 (5 bases). The V and J ends lost 1 base and 0 bases respectively, with 10 bases between them. The CDR3 spans 16 residues. As DNA, the CDR3 is TGTGCCAGCAGTTTAGTAGCGCCCAGCTCCTACAATGAGCAGTTCTTC. This codes for CASSLVAPSSYNEQFF.

This chain connects TRBV28 to TRBJ2-1; tentatively, D is TRBD2 (5 bases). From germline, CDR1 is MDHEN and CDR2 SYDVKM. The ends were cut back, 4 bases at V and 7 bases at J, with 17 bases in the middle. This CDR3 contains 15 residues. This chain's CDR3 is CASSSDYYPRNEQFF. The CDR3 DNA sequence: TGTGCCAGCAGTTCCGACTACTATCCCCGGAATGAGCAGTTCTTC.

This clonotype was counted only a few times. The chain has TRBV7-9 and TRBJ2-4; a possible D gene is TRBD1 (5 bases). CDR3 length: 15 residues. With 6 bases removed from V and 4 bases from J, the gap between germline ends came to 16 bases. Per germline, CDR1 SEHNR and CDR2 FQNEAQ (reference sequence). CDR3 sequence reads: CASSLFQGSKNIQYF. DNA for the CDR3: TGTGCCAGCAGTTTATTCCAGGGCTCGAAAAACATTCAGTACTTC.

V usage is TRBV3-1 and J usage is TRBJ2-3; D is unresolved. The V gene's germline CDR1 is LGHDT and CDR2 YNNKEL (reference sequence). CDR3 length: 12 residues. V lost 3 bases, J lost 4 bases, and 5 bases lay in between. The CDR3 loop reads CASSQGSDTQYF. The CDR3 DNA reads as TGTGCCAGCAGCCAGGGCTCAGATACGCAGTATTTT.

The rearrangement joins TRBV5-4 to TRBJ1-1; 7 bases map to TRBD1. The CDR3 runs 13 residues. V was pared by 4 bases and J by 4 bases, with 4 bases of the junction left unmatched. The germline gives CDR1 SGHNT, CDR2 YYREEE (reference sequence). CDR3 protein: CASSPRDSTEAFF. The DNA of the CDR3 is TGTGCCAGCAGCCCCCGGGACAGCACTGAAGCTTTCTTT.

The chain links TRBV28 to TRBJ2-3; TRBD2 matches 15 bases. The CDR3 consists of 19 residues. V trimming: 3 bases; J trimming: 6 bases; junction bases outside the gene matches: 13. Germline V lookup: CDR1 MDHEN, CDR2 SYDVKM. The CDR3 loop reads CASSFPPGLAGGEADTQYF. The CDR3 DNA sequence: TGTGCCAGCAGTTTCCCCCCAGGACTAGCGGGAGGGGAGGCCGATACGCAGTATTTT.

The chain has TRBV19 and TRBJ2-3, with D perhaps TRBD1 (6 bases). The germline V and J ends were trimmed by 7 bases and 0 bases, with 14 bases remaining between them. CDR1 and CDR2 from the germline V gene are LNHDA and SQIVND (reference sequence). This CDR3 is built from 15 residues. The CDR3: CASKVMDSSTDTQYF. The CDR3 DNA reads as TGTGCCAGTAAGGTTATGGACAGCAGCACAGATACGCAGTATTTT.

In DNA, the CDR3 is TGTGCCAGCAGTGACGACACCTCTGGGGCCAACGTCCTGACTTTC. Translated: CASSDDTSGANVLTF. The rearrangement links TRBV6-4 to TRBJ2-6; no reliable D call. The CDR3 covers 15 residues. Per the germline V gene, CDR1 is MRHNA and CDR2 is SNTAGT. V gave up 2 bases and J gave up 0 bases, with 5 bases separating them.

This CDR3 is CASSRGGLPQYF. DNA of the CDR3: TGTGCCAGCAGCCGGGGAGGGTTGCCCCAGTACTTC. This chain joins TRBV27 and TRBJ2-5; 7 nucleotides agree with TRBD2. The CDR3 sequence is 12 residues long. Germline CDR1 is MNHEY and CDR2 is SMNVEV (reference sequence). J lost 9 bases, V lost 6 bases, and 7 bases had no gene match.

The chain links TRBV9 to TRBJ2-2; 8 bases match TRBD1. Germline V gene lookup returns CDR1 SGDLS and CDR2 YYNGEE. CDR3 length equals 17 residues. V lost 0 bases and J lost 7; bases outside the gene matches: 11. The CDR3 DNA is TGTGCCAGCAGCGTAGAGGTGGACAGGGATATTAACGGGGAGCTGTTTTTT. It codes for CASSVEVDRDINGELFF. The variable domain in full, with the rest retrieved from reference TRBV9 and TRBJ2-2, is DSGVTQTPKHLITATGQRVTLRCSPRSGDLSVYWYQQSLDQGLQFLIQYYNGEERAKGNILERFSAQQFPDLHSELNLSSLELGDSALYFCASSVEVDRDINGELFFGEGSRLTVL.

This clonotype showed up just a few times. The V gene is TRBV5-1, the J gene TRBJ2-7, with D maybe TRBD2 (6 bases). V was pared by 4 bases and J by 2 bases, with 10 bases between. The CDR3 contains 13 residues. Looked up from germline, CDR1 is SGHRS and CDR2 is YFSETQ. This chain's CDR3 is CASSPLAAYEQYV. The CDR3 DNA follows: TGCGCCAGCAGCCCTTTAGCGGCCTACGAGCAGTACGTC.

This clonotype occurred once. The genes are TRBV7-9 and TRBJ1-1, with no clear D. The CDR3 sequence is 16 residues long. Trimming left V 3 bases short and J 10 bases short, with 24 bases between. CDR1 and CDR2 (germline): SEHNR, FQNEAQ (reference sequence). The CDR3, as DNA: TGTGCCAGCAGCTTCGGTATTAAGCTGGGTTACGAGGGAGCTTTCTTT. This translates into CASSFGIKLGYEGAFF.

This clonotype was detected only once. The chain combines TRBV24-1 with TRBJ1-2; 7 nucleotides align to TRBD1. The CDR3 extends over 14 amino acids. J was trimmed by 8 bases and V by 4 bases; bases with no gene match: 9. In germline, CDR1 is KGHDR, CDR2 SFDVKD. The CDR3: CATSDQDRYQGYTF. In DNA form, the CDR3 reads TGTGCCACCAGTGACCAGGACAGGTATCAGGGCTACACCTTC.

This clonotype has only one observation. This sequence joins TRBV2 and TRBJ2-7; TRBD2 matches 11 bases. With V trimmed by 6 bases and J by 4 bases, 11 bases remained unmatched. Germline V CDR1 and CDR2: SNHLY, FYNNEI. The CDR3 length is 16 residues. In DNA form, the CDR3 reads TGTGCCAGCAGCGGGAGACTAGCGGGGCTGGCTTACGAGCAGTACTTC. Protein product: CASSGRLAGLAYEQYF.

The gene calls are TRBV27 and TRBJ2-1, with D hard to call. The CDR3 is made up of 15 amino acids. The V and J ends lost 8 bases and 0 bases respectively, with 14 bases between them. Germline-derived CDR1 and CDR2 are MNHEY and SMNVEV (reference sequence). The DNA for the CDR3 is TGTGCCAGCGCCTTTGAGCTCAGCTCCTACAATGAGCAGTTCTTC. It translates to CASAFELSSYNEQFF.

The table lists this clonotype with a few counts. The rearrangement joins TRBV3-1 to TRBJ2-7, with D perhaps being TRBD1 or TRBD2 (5 bases each). Germline V gene sequence: CDR1 LGHDT, CDR2 YNNKEL (reference sequence). Trimming stripped 0 bases from V and 6 bases from J, with 9 bases between. This CDR3 is 13 amino acids long. DNA for the CDR3: TGTGCCAGCAGCCAAGATTGGGGGATCGAGCAGTACTTC. This encodes CASSQDWGIEQYF.

J is TRBJ2-5 and V is TRBV28; TRBD1 matches 7 bases. The CDR3 is 14 amino acids. From germline, CDR1 is MDHEN and CDR2 SYDVKM. V shed 5 bases, J shed 2 bases, and the junction held 5 bases outside the gene matches. The CDR3 loop is CASSQSRGQETQYF. CDR3 sequence (DNA): TGTGCCAGCAGTCAGAGCAGGGGGCAAGAGACCCAGTACTTC.

The genes are TRBV29-1 and TRBJ2-1, with TRBD1 identical over 7 bases. The CDR3 loop spans 16 amino acids. Unmatched junction bases numbered 13, after V lost 0 bases and J lost 8 bases. CDR1 and CDR2 from the germline V gene are SQVTM and ANQGSEA. The CDR3 loop reads CSVEDRRQGDWHEQFF. The CDR3 DNA is TGCAGCGTTGAAGATAGGCGACAGGGAGATTGGCATGAGCAGTTCTTC.

This clonotype has just one count. The rearrangement joins TRBV24-1 to TRBJ2-2, with TRBD1 matching 7 bases. This CDR3 is 16 amino acids long. Losses at the gene ends were 3 bases for V and 6 bases for J; bases not matched to a gene: 9. Germline CDR1 reads KGHDR; CDR2 reads SFDVKD. CDR3 region: CATSDTDRTPPGELFF. The CDR3 region has the DNA TGTGCCACCAGTGATACGGACAGGACTCCCCCCGGGGAGCTGTTTTTT.

The rearrangement uses TRBV27 and TRBJ2-3, with 10 bases aligning to TRBD1. This CDR3 is built from 18 residues. Trimming took 6 bases from V and 1 from J; bases not matched to a gene: 13. Germline V lookup: CDR1 MNHEY, CDR2 SMNVEV (reference sequence). In nucleotides, the CDR3 is TGTGCCAGCAGCCAGACAGGGGGCACAGGTGGGGGCACAGATACGCAGTATTTT. It is translated as CASSQTGGTGGGTDTQYF.